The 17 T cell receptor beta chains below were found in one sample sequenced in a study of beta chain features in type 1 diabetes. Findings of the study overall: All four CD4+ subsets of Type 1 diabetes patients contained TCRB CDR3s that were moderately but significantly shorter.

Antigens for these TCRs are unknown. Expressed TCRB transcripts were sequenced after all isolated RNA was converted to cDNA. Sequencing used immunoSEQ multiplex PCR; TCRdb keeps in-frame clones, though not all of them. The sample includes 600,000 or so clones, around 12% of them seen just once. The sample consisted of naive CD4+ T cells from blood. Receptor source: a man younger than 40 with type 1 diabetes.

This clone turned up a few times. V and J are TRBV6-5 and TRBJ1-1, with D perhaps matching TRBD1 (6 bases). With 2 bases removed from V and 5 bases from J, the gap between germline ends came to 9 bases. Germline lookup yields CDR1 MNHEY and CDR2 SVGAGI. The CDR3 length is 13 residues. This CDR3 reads CASSYAGATEAFF. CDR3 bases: TGTGCCAGCAGTTACGCGGGGGCGACTGAAGCTTTCTTT.

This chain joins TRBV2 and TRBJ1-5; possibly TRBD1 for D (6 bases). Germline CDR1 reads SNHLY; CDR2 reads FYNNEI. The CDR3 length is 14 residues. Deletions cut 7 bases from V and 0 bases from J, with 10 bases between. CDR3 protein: CASTVQGSNQPQHF. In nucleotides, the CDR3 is TGTGCCAGCACAGTACAGGGTAGCAATCAGCCCCAGCATTTT.

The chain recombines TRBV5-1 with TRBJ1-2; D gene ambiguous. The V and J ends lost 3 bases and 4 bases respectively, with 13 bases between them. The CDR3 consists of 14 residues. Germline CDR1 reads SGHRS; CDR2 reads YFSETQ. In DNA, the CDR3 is TGCGCCAGCAGCTCCTCGGGTCTTGGCTATGGCTACACCTTC. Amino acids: CASSSSGLGYGYTF.

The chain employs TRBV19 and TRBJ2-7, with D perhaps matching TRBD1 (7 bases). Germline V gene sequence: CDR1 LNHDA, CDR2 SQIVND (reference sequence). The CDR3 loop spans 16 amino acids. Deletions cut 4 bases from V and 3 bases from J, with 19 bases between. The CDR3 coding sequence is TGTGCCAGTAGTACCGTTGGGGGGACAGTACTCTACGAGCAGTACTTC. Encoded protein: CASSTVGGTVLYEQYF.

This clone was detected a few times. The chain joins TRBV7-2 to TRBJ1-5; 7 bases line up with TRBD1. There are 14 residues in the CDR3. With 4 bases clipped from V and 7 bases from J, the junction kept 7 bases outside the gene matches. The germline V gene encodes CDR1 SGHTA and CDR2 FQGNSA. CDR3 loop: CASSYSGGRQPQHF. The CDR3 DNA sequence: TGTGCCAGCAGCTATTCAGGGGGAAGACAGCCCCAGCATTTT.

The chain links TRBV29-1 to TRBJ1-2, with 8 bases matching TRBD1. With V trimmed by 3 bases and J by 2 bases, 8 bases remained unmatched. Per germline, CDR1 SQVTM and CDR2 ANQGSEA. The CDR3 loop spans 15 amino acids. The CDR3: CSVDRDRGSNYGYTF. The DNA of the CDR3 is TGCAGCGTTGACCGAGACAGGGGATCCAACTATGGCTACACCTTC.

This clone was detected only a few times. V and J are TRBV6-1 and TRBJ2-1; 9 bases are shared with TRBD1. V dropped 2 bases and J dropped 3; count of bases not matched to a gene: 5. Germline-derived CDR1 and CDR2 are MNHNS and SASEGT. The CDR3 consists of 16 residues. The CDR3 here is CASSERPGQGYNEQFF. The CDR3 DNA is TGTGCCAGCAGTGAACGGCCGGGACAGGGCTACAATGAGCAGTTCTTC.

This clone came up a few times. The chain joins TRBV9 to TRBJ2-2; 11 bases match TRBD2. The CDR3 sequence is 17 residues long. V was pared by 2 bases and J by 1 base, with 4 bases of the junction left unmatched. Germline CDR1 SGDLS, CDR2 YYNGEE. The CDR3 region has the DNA TGTGCCAGCAGCGTTCCTAGCGGGGGGCGGAACACCGGGGAGCTGTTTTTT. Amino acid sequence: CASSVPSGGRNTGELFF.

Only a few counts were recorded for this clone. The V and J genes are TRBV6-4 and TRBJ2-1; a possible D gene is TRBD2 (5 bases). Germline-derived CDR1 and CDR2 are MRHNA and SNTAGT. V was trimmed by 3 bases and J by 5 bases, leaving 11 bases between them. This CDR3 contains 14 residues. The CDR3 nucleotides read TGTGCCAGCAGTGATGACTACGCCCACAATGAGCAGTTCTTC. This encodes CASSDDYAHNEQFF.

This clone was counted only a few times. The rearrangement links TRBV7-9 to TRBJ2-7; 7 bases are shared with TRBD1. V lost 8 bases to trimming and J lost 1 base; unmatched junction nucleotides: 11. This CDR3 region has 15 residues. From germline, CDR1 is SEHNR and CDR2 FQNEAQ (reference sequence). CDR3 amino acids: CASWIHGTVSYEQYF. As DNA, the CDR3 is TGTGCCAGCTGGATACACGGGACAGTGTCCTACGAGCAGTACTTC.

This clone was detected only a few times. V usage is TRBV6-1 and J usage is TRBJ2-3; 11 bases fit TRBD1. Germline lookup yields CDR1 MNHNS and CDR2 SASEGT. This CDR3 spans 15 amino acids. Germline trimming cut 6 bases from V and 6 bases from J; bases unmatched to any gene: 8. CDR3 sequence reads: CASRGGQGAGDTQYF. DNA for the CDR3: TGTGCCAGCAGGGGAGGACAGGGGGCAGGGGATACGCAGTATTTT.

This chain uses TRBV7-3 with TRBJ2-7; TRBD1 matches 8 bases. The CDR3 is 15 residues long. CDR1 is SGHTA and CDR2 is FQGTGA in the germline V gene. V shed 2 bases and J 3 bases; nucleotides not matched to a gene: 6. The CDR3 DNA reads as TGTGCCAGCAGCTTAGGACAGGGCGCTTACTACGAGCAGTACTTC. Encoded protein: CASSLGQGAYYEQYF.

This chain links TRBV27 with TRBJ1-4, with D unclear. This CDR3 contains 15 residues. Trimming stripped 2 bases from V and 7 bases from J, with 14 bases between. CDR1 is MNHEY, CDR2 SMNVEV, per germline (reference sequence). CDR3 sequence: CASSLSAHRGEKLFF. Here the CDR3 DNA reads TGTGCCAGCAGTTTAAGTGCACATCGAGGTGAAAAACTGTTTTTT.

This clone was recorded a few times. CDR3 bases: TGTGCCAGCAGACCTGGTGACGTGGACACTGAAGCTTTCTTT. Protein sequence: CASRPGDVDTEAFF. The chain is built from TRBV11-3 and TRBJ1-1; D gene uncertain. The CDR3 runs to 14 residues. Looked up from germline, CDR1 is SGHNT and CDR2 is YENEEA. Trimming left V 6 bases short and J 3 bases short, with 14 bases between.

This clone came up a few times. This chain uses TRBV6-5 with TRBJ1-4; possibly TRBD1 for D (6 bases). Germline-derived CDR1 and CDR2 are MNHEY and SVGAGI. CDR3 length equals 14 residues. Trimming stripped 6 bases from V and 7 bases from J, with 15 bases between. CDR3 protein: CASSQTGIREKLFF. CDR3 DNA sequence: TGTGCCAGCAGCCAGACAGGAATTCGTGAAAAACTGTTTTTT.

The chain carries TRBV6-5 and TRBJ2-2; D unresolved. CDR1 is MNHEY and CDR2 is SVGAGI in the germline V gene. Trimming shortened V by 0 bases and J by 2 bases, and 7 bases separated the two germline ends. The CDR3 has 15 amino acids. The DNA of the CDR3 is TGTGCCAGCAGTTACTCCTTACCAAACACCGGGGAGCTGTTTTTT. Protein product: CASSYSLPNTGELFF.

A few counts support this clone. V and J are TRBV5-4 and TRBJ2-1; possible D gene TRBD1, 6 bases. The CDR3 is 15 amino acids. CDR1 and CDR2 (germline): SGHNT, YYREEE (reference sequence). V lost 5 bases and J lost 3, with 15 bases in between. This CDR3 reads CASRATGGSYNEQFF. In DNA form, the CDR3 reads TGTGCCAGCAGGGCGACAGGTGGGAGCTACAATGAGCAGTTCTTC. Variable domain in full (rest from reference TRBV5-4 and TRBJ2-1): ETGVTQSPTHLIKTRGQQVTLRCSSQSGHNTVSWYQQALGQGPQFIFQYYREEENGRGNFPPRFSGLQFPNYSSELNVNALELDDSALYLCASRATGGSYNEQFFGPGTRLTVL.